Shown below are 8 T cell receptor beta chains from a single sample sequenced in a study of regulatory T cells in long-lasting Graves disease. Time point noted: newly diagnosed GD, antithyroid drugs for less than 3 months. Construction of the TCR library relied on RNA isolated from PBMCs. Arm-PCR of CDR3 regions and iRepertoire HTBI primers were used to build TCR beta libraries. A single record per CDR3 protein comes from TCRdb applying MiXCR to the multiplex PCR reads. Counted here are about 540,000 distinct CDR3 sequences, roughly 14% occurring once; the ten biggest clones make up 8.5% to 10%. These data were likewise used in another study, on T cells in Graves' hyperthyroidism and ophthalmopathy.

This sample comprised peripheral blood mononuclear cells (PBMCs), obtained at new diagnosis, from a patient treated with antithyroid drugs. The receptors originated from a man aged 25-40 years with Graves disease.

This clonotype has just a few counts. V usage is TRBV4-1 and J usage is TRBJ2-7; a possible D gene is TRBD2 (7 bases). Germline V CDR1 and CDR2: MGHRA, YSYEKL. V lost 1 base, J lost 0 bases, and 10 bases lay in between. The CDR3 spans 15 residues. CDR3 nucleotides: TGCGCCAGCAGCCAAGGGGCGGGGGCCTCCTACGAGCAGTACTTC. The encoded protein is CASSQGAGASYEQYF.

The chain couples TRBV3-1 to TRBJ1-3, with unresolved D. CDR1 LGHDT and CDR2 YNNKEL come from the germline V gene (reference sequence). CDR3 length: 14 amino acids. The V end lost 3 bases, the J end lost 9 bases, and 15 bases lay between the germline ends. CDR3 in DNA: TGTGCCAGCAGCCATGCAAGGAACGGCCTCACCATATATTTT. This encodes CASSHARNGLTIYF.

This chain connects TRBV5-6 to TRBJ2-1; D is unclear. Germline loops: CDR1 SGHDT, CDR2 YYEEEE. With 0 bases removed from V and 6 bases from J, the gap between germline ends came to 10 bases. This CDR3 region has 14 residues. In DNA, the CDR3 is TGTGCCAGCAGCTTGGTGTCTGCCCCCAATGAGCAGTTCTTC. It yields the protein CASSLVSAPNEQFF. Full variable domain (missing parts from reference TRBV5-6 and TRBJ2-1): DAGVTQSPTHLIKTRGQQVTLRCSPKSGHDTVSWYQQALGQGPQFIFQYYEEEERQRGNFPDRFSGHQFPNYSSELNVNALLLGDSALYLCASSLVSAPNEQFFGPGTRLTVL.

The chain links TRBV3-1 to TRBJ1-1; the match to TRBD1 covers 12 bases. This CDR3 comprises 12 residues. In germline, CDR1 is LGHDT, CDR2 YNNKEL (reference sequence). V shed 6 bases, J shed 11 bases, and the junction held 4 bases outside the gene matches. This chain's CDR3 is CASRGQGARAFF. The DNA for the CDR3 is TGTGCCAGCAGGGGACAGGGGGCGCGGGCTTTCTTT.

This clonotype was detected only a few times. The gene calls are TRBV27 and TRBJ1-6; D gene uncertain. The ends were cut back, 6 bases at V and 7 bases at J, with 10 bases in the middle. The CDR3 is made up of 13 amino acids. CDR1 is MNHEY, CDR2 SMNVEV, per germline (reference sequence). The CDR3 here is CASSTVGNSPLHF. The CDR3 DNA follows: TGTGCCAGCAGCACAGTTGGGAATTCACCCCTCCACTTT.

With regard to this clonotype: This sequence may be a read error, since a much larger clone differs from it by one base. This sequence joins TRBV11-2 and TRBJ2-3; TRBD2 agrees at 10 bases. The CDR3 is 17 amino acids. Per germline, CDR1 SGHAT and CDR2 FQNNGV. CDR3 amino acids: CASSHDIAGGATGTQYF. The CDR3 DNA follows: TGTGCCAGCAGCCATGACATAGCGGGAGGAGCGACAGGTACGCAGTATTTT.

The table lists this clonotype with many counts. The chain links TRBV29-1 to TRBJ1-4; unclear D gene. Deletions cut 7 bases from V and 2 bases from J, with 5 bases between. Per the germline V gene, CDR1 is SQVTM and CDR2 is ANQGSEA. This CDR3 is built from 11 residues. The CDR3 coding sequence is TGCAGCGCCCAGACTAATGAAAAACTGTTTTTT. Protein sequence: CSAQTNEKLFF.

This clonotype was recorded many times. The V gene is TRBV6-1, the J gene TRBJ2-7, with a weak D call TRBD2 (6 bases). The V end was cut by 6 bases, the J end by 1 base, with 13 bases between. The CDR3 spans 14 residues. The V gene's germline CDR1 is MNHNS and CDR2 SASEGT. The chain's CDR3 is CASRGVGGSYEQYF. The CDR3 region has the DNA TGTGCCAGCAGGGGAGTGGGAGGTTCCTACGAGCAGTACTTC.